This record covers a single TCR beta chain. Its antigen is as yet unknown. The CDR3 is 17 amino acids. V lost 4 bases, J lost 1 base, and 17 bases lay in between. CDR1 and CDR2 (germline): SEHNR, FQNEAQ (reference sequence). This entry comes from a study of siplizumab effects on memory and regulatory T cells. Study-level findings and limits: Mappable CD4+ clones that were alloreactive averaged around 70% Treg-derived with siplizumab versus 25% to 30% in controls. Naive T cells looked more diverse than memory cells, and they looked like major contributors to the alloresponse. Of the proliferating CD4+ or CD8+ clones, roughly 75-97% lacked a naive or memory phenotype that could be assigned.

TCRdb's table, derived via immunoSEQ multiplex PCR, lists solely in-frame clones and lacks some. The sample lists some 80,000 clones; approximately 95% were seen once. This clonotype was sampled from a human donor in good health. This chain connects TRBV7-9 to TRBJ2-1; D is perhaps TRBD2 (6 bases). Sequencing input: CD8+ T cells sorted from blood. The CDR3 DNA reads TGTGCCAGCAGCTCCAACCGGGACTCCCATTCCTACAATGAGCAGTTCTTC. The encoded protein is CASSSNRDSHSYNEQFF. Full variable domain (remainder filled in from reference TRBV7-9 and TRBJ2-1): DTGVSQNPRHKITKRGQNVTFRCDPISEHNRLYWYRQTLGQGPEFLTYFQNEAQLEKSRLLSDRFSAERPKGSFSTLEIQRTEQGDSAMYLCASSSNRDSHSYNEQFFGPGTRLTVL.